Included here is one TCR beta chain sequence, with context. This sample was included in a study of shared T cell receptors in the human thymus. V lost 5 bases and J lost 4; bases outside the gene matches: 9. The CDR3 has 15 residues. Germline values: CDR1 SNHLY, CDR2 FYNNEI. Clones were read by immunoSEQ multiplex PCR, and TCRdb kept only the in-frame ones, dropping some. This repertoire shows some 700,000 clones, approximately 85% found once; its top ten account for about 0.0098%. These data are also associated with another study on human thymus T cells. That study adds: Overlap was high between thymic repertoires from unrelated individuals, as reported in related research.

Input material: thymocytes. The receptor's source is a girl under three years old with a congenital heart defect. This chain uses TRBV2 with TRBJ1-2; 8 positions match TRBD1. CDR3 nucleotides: TGTGCCAGCAGTCACTGGACAGGGCCCTTCTATGGCTACACCTTC. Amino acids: CASSHWTGPFYGYTF.